Shown below are 32 T cell receptor beta chains from a single sample sequenced in a study of T cells in Graves' hyperthyroidism and ophthalmopathy. Template material for amplifying TCR beta CDR3 regions consisted of RNA transcripts. In the first-round RT-PCR of the TCR CDR3, the HTBI primer set was used. TCRdb redid the calling of the multiplex PCR reads with MiXCR, one entry per CDR3 protein. The table shows 600,000 to 650,000 distinct CDR3 sequences, with about a sixth occurring only once. Sequenced material: blood. Every receptor here comes from a woman younger than 45 with Graves' hyperthyroidism.

This chain links TRBV29-1 with TRBJ2-7, with 7 bases fitting TRBD1. The germline gives CDR1 SQVTM, CDR2 ANQGSEA. The length of the CDR3 is 17 residues. V lost 7 bases and J lost 4; bases outside the gene matches: 22. CDR3 sequence (DNA): TGCAGCGCAACCCAAACAGGGGCCCATTTCACGGGGTACGAGCAGTACTTC. It yields the protein CSATQTGAHFTGYEQYF.

This clonotype was detected ten times or more. V gene TRBV3-1 combines with J gene TRBJ2-5; D tentatively fits TRBD1 or TRBD2 (5 bases each). Germline loops: CDR1 LGHDT, CDR2 YNNKEL (reference sequence). Trimming left V 0 bases short and J 3 bases short, with 11 bases between. The CDR3 sequence is 15 residues long. Here the CDR3 reads CASSQEGVLEETQYF. The CDR3 DNA is TGTGCCAGCAGCCAAGAGGGGGTATTAGAAGAGACCCAGTACTTC.

The V and J genes are TRBV28 and TRBJ2-1, with 8 bases identical to TRBD1. Germline loops: CDR1 MDHEN, CDR2 SYDVKM. This CDR3 region has 14 residues. With V trimmed by 7 bases and J by 4 bases, 6 bases remained unmatched. DNA for the CDR3: TGTGCCAGCATTCACAGGGGGGCATACAATGAGCAGTTCTTC. Translated, it gives CASIHRGAYNEQFF.

This clonotype has at least ten counts. This chain joins TRBV28 and TRBJ2-1; D possibly matches TRBD1 or TRBD2 (5 bases each). From germline, CDR1 is MDHEN and CDR2 SYDVKM. Trimming took off 6 bases at V and 2 bases at J, with 20 bases between the two ends. The CDR3 totals 17 residues. In nucleotides, the CDR3 is TGTGCCAGCAGACCGCTTACCGGGACGGCCGCCTACAATGAGCAGTTCTTC. Protein product: CASRPLTGTAAYNEQFF.

This clonotype was recorded many times. The rearrangement links TRBV9 to TRBJ2-7; TRBD1 matches at 9 bases. The J segment lost 3 bases and the V segment lost 4 bases, leaving 8 bases of the junction unmatched. The CDR3 is 15 amino acids. Germline V gives CDR1 SGDLS, CDR2 YYNGEE. The CDR3 loop is CASSPQTGGLYEQYF. CDR3 DNA: TGTGCCAGCAGCCCCCAGACAGGGGGGCTCTACGAGCAGTACTTC. The entire variable domain, with the rest obtained from reference TRBV9 and TRBJ2-7, is as follows: DSGVTQTPKHLITATGQRVTLRCSPRSGDLSVYWYQQSLDQGLQFLIQYYNGEERAKGNILERFSAQQFPDLHSELNLSSLELGDSALYFCASSPQTGGLYEQYFGPGTRLTVT.

This clonotype was observed at least ten times. The gene calls are TRBV18 and TRBJ2-5, with TRBD2 identical over 7 bases. The CDR3 sequence is 15 residues long. CDR1 is KGHSH and CDR2 is LQKENI in the germline V gene. V gave up 4 bases and J gave up 2 bases; unmatched junction bases: 7. CDR3 in amino acids: CASSLPSSGQETQYF. CDR3 sequence (DNA): TGTGCCAGCTCACTACCATCTAGCGGACAAGAGACCCAGTACTTC. Together with reference TRBV18 and TRBJ2-5, the CDR3 gives the full variable domain: NAGVMQNPRHLVRRRGQEARLRCSPMKGHSHVYWYRQLPEEGLKFMVYLQKENIIDESGMPKERFSAEFPKEGPSILRIQQVVRGDSAAYFCASSLPSSGQETQYFGPGTRLLVL.

The V gene is TRBV30, the J gene TRBJ1-3; D gene unclear. V was clipped by 0 bases and J by 0 bases, with 6 bases between them. The CDR3 loop spans 14 amino acids. Germline V CDR1 and CDR2: GTSNPN, SVGIG (reference sequence). CDR3 loop: CAWSVTVSGNTIYF. The CDR3, as DNA: TGTGCCTGGAGTGTCACGGTCTCTGGAAACACCATATATTTT.

This clonotype has more than one count but fewer than ten. This chain uses TRBV6-1 with TRBJ2-3, with D perhaps given as TRBD1 or TRBD2 (5 bases each). Trimming pared 2 bases from V and 11 bases from J, leaving 14 bases between. The CDR3 length is 13 residues. Germline CDR1 reads MNHNS; CDR2 reads SASEGT. Written as DNA, the CDR3 is TGTGCCAGCAGTGAACGGGGCAGGGTGGGGCAGTATTTT. Amino acid sequence: CASSERGRVGQYF.

The chain recombines TRBV7-8 with TRBJ2-3; 7 nucleotides line up with TRBD1. V shed 4 bases and J 1 base; nucleotides not matched to a gene: 14. The CDR3 runs to 18 residues. Per the germline V gene, CDR1 is SGHVS and CDR2 is FQNEAQ. CDR3 amino acids: CASSSPSRTGRGTDTQYF. The DNA for the CDR3 is TGTGCCAGCAGCTCCCCAAGCCGGACAGGTCGGGGCACAGATACGCAGTATTTT.

This clonotype was picked up many times. The chain links TRBV6-1 to TRBJ1-1; the match to TRBD1 covers 7 bases. Trimming cost V 8 bases and J 1 base; bases outside gene matches: 10. Germline CDR1 and CDR2: MNHNS and SASEGT. The CDR3 is made up of 15 amino acids. The DNA of the CDR3 is TGTGCCAGCTGTAGGGACAGCCTTTCGAACACTGAAGCTTTCTTT. Protein sequence: CASCRDSLSNTEAFF.

The chain carries TRBV29-1 and TRBJ2-3, with no clear D. CDR1 is SQVTM and CDR2 is ANQGSEA in the germline V gene. The length of the CDR3 is 13 residues. The CDR3 DNA follows: TGCAGTGCCTCCCCCTTTGGCACAGATACGCAGTATTTT. It translates to CSASPFGTDTQYF.

Regarding this clonotype: This may arise from a read error, as a much more abundant clone is one base away. This chain uses TRBV11-2 with TRBJ2-7; D ambiguous. The CDR3 extends over 12 amino acids. Germline assignment: CDR1 SGHAT and CDR2 FQNNGV. The CDR3 region is CASNLEDYEQYF. The CDR3 DNA reads TGTGCCAGCAACTTAGAGGATTACGAGCAGTACTTC.

This clonotype was seen a handful of times. The CDR3: CASKLTGSSYEQYF. In nucleotides, the CDR3 is TGTGCCAGCAAACTGACAGGGAGCTCCTACGAGCAGTACTTC. This chain links TRBV25-1 with TRBJ2-7; TRBD1 agrees at 7 bases. The CDR3 spans 14 residues. V shed 7 bases and J 0 bases; nucleotides not matched to a gene: 6. Germline lookup yields CDR1 MGHDK and CDR2 SYGVNS.

This clonotype was counted ten times or more. This sequence joins TRBV3-1 and TRBJ1-2; D not resolved. Trimming stripped 2 bases from V and 4 bases from J, with 14 bases between. Per the germline V gene, CDR1 is LGHDT and CDR2 is YNNKEL (reference sequence). The CDR3 spans 15 residues. The CDR3 DNA reads TGTGCCAGCAGCCAACTCTTTCTGACGGCCTATGGCTACACCTTC. Protein sequence: CASSQLFLTAYGYTF.

This clonotype has at least ten counts. The chain joins TRBV4-3 to TRBJ2-1; no definite D call. Trimming left V 0 bases short and J 2 bases short, with 11 bases between. The CDR3 is 16 amino acids. The V gene's germline CDR1 is LGHNA and CDR2 YSLEER. CDR3 DNA: TGCGCCAGCAGCCAAGACGGAGAGAGCGCCTACAATGAGCAGTTCTTC. Translated: CASSQDGESAYNEQFF.

This clonotype has only a few counts. The genes are TRBV4-1 and TRBJ1-1; D is possibly TRBD1 (6 bases). V was pared by 3 bases and J by 3 bases, with 8 bases between. The germline CDR1 and CDR2 sequences are MGHRA and YSYEKL. The CDR3 extends over 13 amino acids. CDR3 region: CASSHRQDTEAFF. The DNA of the CDR3 is TGCGCCAGCAGCCACAGACAGGACACTGAAGCTTTCTTT.

The V gene is TRBV29-1, the J gene TRBJ1-1; 10 bases align to TRBD1. The CDR3 loop spans 13 amino acids. Germline V gene lookup returns CDR1 SQVTM and CDR2 ANQGSEA. The ends lost 6 bases at V and 4 bases at J; junction bases unmatched: 5. CDR3 in amino acids: CSVDRGSGTEAFF. The CDR3 DNA is TGCAGCGTGGACAGGGGGTCCGGCACTGAAGCTTTCTTT.

This clonotype was detected many times. This chain joins TRBV6-2 or TRBV6-3 and TRBJ2-7; no clear D. CDR1 is MNHEY, CDR2 SVGEGT, per germline. Trimming left V 2 bases short and J 5 bases short, with 10 bases between. CDR3 length: 13 residues. The CDR3 DNA sequence: TGTGCCAGCAGTTACGTACAGTACCACGAGCAGTACTTC. This encodes CASSYVQYHEQYF.

V gene TRBV6-5 combines with J gene TRBJ1-5; the match to TRBD1 covers 9 bases. CDR1 MNHEY and CDR2 SVGAGI come from the germline V gene. The CDR3 runs to 15 residues. V lost 4 bases and J lost 3; bases outside the gene matches: 4. CDR3 DNA: TGTGCCAGCAGTTCACGGACAGGGGACAATCAGCCCCAGCATTTT. Amino acids: CASSSRTGDNQPQHF.

V is TRBV7-9 and J is TRBJ2-7; TRBD2 might be the D (6 bases). Per germline, CDR1 SEHNR and CDR2 FQNEAQ (reference sequence). This CDR3 has 11 residues. The V and J ends lost 7 bases and 3 bases respectively, with 7 bases between them. CDR3 in amino acids: CASNGGYEQYF. The CDR3 nucleotides read TGTGCCAGCAACGGGGGCTACGAGCAGTACTTC. Supplemented by reference TRBV7-9 and TRBJ2-7, the full variable domain reads DTGVSQNPRHKITKRGQNVTFRCDPISEHNRLYWYRQTLGQGPEFLTYFQNEAQLEKSRLLSDRFSAERPKGSFSTLEIQRTEQGDSAMYLCASNGGYEQYFGPGTRLTVT.

This clonotype showed up just a few times. In DNA, the CDR3 is TGCGCCAGCAGCTTAGGTGGGCTAGCGGGAGGTTCGTTGGAGACCCAGTACTTC. Translating it yields CASSLGGLAGGSLETQYF. This chain links TRBV5-1 with TRBJ2-5; 11 bases are a match to TRBD2. The V and J ends lost 2 bases and 5 bases, in that order; junction bases with no gene match: 14. Germline V gives CDR1 SGHRS, CDR2 YFSETQ. This CDR3 spans 18 amino acids.

The chain has TRBV6-2 or TRBV6-3 and TRBJ2-1; 8 bases line up with TRBD2. The J call may be mistaken, given a closer DNA end match to TRBJ2-7. The length of the CDR3 is 17 residues. Germline V lookup: CDR1 MNHEY, CDR2 SVGEGT. CDR3 loop: CASSYSASGSSYNEQYF. The DNA for the CDR3 is TGTGCCAGCAGTTACTCAGCTAGCGGGTCCTCCTACAATGAGCAGTACTTC.

In its sample, this clonotype was seen a few times. The chain recombines TRBV20-1 with TRBJ2-1; 7 bases align to TRBD2. The CDR3 is 13 residues long. The J segment lost 6 bases and the V segment lost 5 bases, leaving 7 bases of the junction unmatched. CDR1 and CDR2 (germline): DFQATT, SNEGSKA (reference sequence). In DNA form, the CDR3 reads TGCAGTGCTGGGGGGGAGTGGGGCAATGAGCAGTTCTTC. Translating gives CSAGGEWGNEQFF.

This clonotype was detected many times. The chain combines TRBV28 with TRBJ2-1; 7 positions match TRBD2. The CDR3 is 14 amino acids. Trimming took 7 bases from V and 4 from J; bases not matched to a gene: 7. Germline V gives CDR1 MDHEN, CDR2 SYDVKM. CDR3 DNA: TGTGCCAGCAAGTGGGTAGCGGGTTACAATGAGCAGTTCTTC. Protein: CASKWVAGYNEQFF.

As for this clonotype: The CDR3 end shows no conserved phenylalanine or tryptophan, and so a read error is likely. The genes are TRBV6-6 and TRBJ1-1, with 7 nucleotides matching TRBD1. The CDR3 is made up of 15 amino acids. Germline V gene sequence: CDR1 MNHNY, CDR2 SVGAGI (reference sequence). With V trimmed by 0 bases and J by 1 base, 2 bases remained unmatched. The CDR3 is CASSYSQGRNTEAFL. The CDR3, as DNA: TGTGCCAGCAGTTACTCACAGGGGCGGAACACTGAAGCTTTCCTT.

This clonotype has at least ten counts. This chain joins TRBV7-2 and TRBJ2-7, with no clear D. There are 13 residues in the CDR3. V dropped 3 bases and J dropped 3 bases, with 9 bases sitting between them. Germline loops: CDR1 SGHTA, CDR2 FQGNSA. The DNA for the CDR3 is TGTGCCAGCAGCTTCGGTTATCGCTACGAGCAGTACTTC. It is translated as CASSFGYRYEQYF. The full variable domain, in which reference TRBV7-2 and TRBJ2-7 provide the parts outside the CDR3, is GAGVSQSPSNKVTEKGKDVELRCDPISGHTALYWYRQSLGQGLEFLIYFQGNSAPDKSGLPSDRFSAERTGGSVSTLTIQRTQQEDSAVYLCASSFGYRYEQYFGPGTRLTVT.

This clonotype turned up a few times. The chain uses TRBV6-1 and TRBJ2-4; D remains ambiguous. Germline CDR1 reads MNHNS; CDR2 reads SASEGT. Trimming cost V 10 bases and J 0 bases, with 13 bases left between them. The CDR3 covers 14 residues. The CDR3 region is CATQESLAKNIQYF. CDR3 coding DNA: TGTGCCACCCAAGAATCCTTAGCCAAAAACATTCAGTACTTC.

This clonotype was seen more than once but under ten times. The rearrangement uses TRBV6-6 and TRBJ2-5; D possibly matches TRBD1 or TRBD2 (6 bases each). CDR3 length: 13 amino acids. Germline CDR1 and CDR2: MNHNY and SVGAGI (reference sequence). Trimming pared 0 bases from V and 14 bases from J, leaving 16 bases between. The CDR3 loop reads CASSYSRGAGRYF. The CDR3 nucleotides read TGTGCCAGCAGTTACTCGAGGGGGGCAGGGAGATACTTC.

This clonotype was seen ten or more times. The chain carries TRBV12-3 or TRBV12-4 and TRBJ2-7; weak D call: TRBD1 (6 bases). Trimming stripped 5 bases from V and 6 bases from J, with 11 bases between. This CDR3 has 12 amino acids. CDR3 residues: CASSLGQSEQYF. The CDR3 coding sequence is TGTGCCAGCAGTCTAGGACAGTCCGAGCAGTACTTC.

The chain employs TRBV7-6 and TRBJ1-3; D is unresolved. V lost 5 bases, J lost 0 bases, and 14 bases lay in between. Germline CDR1 is SGHVS and CDR2 is FNYEAQ. The CDR3 is 16 amino acids. CDR3 amino acids: CASSPREGLSGNTIYF. The CDR3 nucleotides are TGTGCCAGCAGCCCGAGGGAGGGCCTCTCTGGAAACACCATATATTTT.

The sample holds many counts of this clonotype. CDR3 protein: CASSLGGMREETQYF. CDR3 in DNA: TGTGCTAGCTCCCTAGGGGGAATGAGGGAAGAGACCCAGTACTTC. The chain recombines TRBV12-5 with TRBJ2-5; D perhaps matches TRBD1 (6 bases). The CDR3 spans 15 residues. Germline values: CDR1 LGHNT, CDR2 FRNRAP. The germline V and J ends were trimmed by 9 bases and 3 bases, with 20 bases remaining between them.

This clonotype was observed at least ten times. This chain connects TRBV5-1 to TRBJ2-1; D is uncertain. CDR1 and CDR2 (germline): SGHRS, YFSETQ. Trimming removed 2 bases at V and 6 bases at J, with 9 bases between. The CDR3 loop spans 13 amino acids. The chain's CDR3 is CASSFDPGNEQFF. The CDR3 DNA follows: TGCGCCAGCAGCTTCGACCCCGGCAATGAGCAGTTCTTC.